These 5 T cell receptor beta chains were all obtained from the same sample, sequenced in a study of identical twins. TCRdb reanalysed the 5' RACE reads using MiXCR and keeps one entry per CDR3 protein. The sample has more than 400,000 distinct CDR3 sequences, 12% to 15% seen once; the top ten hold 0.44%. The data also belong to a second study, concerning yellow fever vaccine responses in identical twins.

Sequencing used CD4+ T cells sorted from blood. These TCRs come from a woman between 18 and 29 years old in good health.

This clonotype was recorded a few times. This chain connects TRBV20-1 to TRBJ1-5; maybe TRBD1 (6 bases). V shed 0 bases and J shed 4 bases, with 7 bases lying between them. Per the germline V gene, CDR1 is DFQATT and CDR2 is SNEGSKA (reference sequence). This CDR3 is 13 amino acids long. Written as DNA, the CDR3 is TGCAGTGCTAGAGATCAGGGGAATCAGCCCCAGCATTTT. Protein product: CSARDQGNQPQHF.

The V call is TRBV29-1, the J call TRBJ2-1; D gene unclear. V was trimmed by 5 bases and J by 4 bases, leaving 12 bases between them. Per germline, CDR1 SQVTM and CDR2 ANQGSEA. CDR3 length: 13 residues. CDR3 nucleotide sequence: TGCAGCGTTTCCTGGACCCAATACAATGAGCAGTTCTTC. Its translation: CSVSWTQYNEQFF.

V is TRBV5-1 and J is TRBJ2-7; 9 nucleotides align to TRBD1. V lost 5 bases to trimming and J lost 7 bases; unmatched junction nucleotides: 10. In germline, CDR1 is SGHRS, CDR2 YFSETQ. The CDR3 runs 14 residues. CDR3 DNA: TGCGCCAGCAGTACGGACAGGGGAGGACGGGAGCAGTACTTC. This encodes CASSTDRGGREQYF.

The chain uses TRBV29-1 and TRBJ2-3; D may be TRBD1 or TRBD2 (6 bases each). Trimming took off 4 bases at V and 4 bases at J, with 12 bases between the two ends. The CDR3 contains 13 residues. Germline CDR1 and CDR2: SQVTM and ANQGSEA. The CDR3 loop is CSVVRGDPDTQYF. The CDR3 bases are TGCAGCGTTGTGAGGGGGGACCCAGATACGCAGTATTTT.

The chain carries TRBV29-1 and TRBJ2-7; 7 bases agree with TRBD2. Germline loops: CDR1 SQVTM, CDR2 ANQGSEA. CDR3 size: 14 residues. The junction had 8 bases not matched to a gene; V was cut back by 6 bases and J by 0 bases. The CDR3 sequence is CSVKLALSSYEQYF. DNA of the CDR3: TGCAGCGTCAAACTAGCGCTGAGCTCCTACGAGCAGTACTTC.